This TCR beta chain was obtained from a study of CXCR3-negative and CXCR3-positive naive CD8 T cells. CDR3 size: 19 residues. Germline values: CDR1 SGHVS, CDR2 FQNEAQ. On this clonotype itself: Its antigen is still unknown.

The study made its TRB cDNA libraries by 5' RACE, adding UMI labels. Following a re-call of the 5' RACE reads, TCRdb has one entry per CDR3 protein and lacks DNA. The repertoire table contains more than 80,000 distinct CDR3 sequences. Findings of the study overall: Naive cells that were CXCR3-positive had more hydrophobic TRB CDR3s (compared with CXCR3-negative naive cells). Each naive subset displayed comparably high diversity, whereas memory CD8+ cells displayed much lower diversity.

CD45RO-CCR7+CD27+CD95- characterized naive CD8+ T cells. What was sequenced was naive CXCR3+ CD8+ T cells from blood. This sample's subset: CD45RO-CCR7+CD27+CD95- naive CD8+ T cells expressing CXCR3 (TNR3+). The TCR was taken from a human donor in good health. Some clones in this sample may be carry-over from other donors' samples. V gene TRBV7-8 combines with J gene TRBJ2-1; the TRBD2 assignment by TCRdb is unverifiable without DNA. The CDR3 reads CASTSGTSGRTTSYNEQFF.